This T cell receptor beta chain was documented in a study of PD-L1 blockade in urothelial cancer. Study as a whole: Previous chemotherapy exposure amounted to 0 to 3 regimens for patients.

Assay used: immunoSEQ multiplex PCR; TCRdb lists only in-frame clones, some missing. The data show roughly 100,000 clones, over 65% seen once. As for time point: peripheral blood 6 weeks after treatment start. The CDR3 totals 14 residues. Germline V gives CDR1 SGHAT, CDR2 FQNNGV. Trimming removed 6 bases from V and 4 bases from J, with 13 bases in between. The sequence was obtained from a man aged 70-80 years with urothelial cancer. The specimen comprised PBMCs, sampled around atezolizumab (anti-PD-L1) treatment. The chain has TRBV11-2 and TRBJ2-1; tentatively, D is TRBD2 (7 bases). CDR3 in DNA: TGTGCCAGCAGGCCCGGGGGGACATACAATGAGCAGTTCTTC. Encoded protein: CASRPGGTYNEQFF.